Included here is one TCR beta chain sequence, with context. This clone's antigen is unknown. Within one base of it there is no much larger clone, and no base qualities were kept. The cysteine opens and the phenylalanine closes a CDR3 of 16 amino acids. The kept DNA is CDR3 alone, 48 bases in frame from the first base. Relative to germline, V is 4 bases shorter and J is 2 bases shorter, with 15 bases between their ends. This entry is derived from a study of B cell selection in AIRE deficiency (dated by TCRdb to between 2017 and 2020). For the study in its entirety: Researchers compared TCRbeta repertoires of sorted blood CD4+ conventional T cells and regulatory T cells in AIRE-deficient patients with those in healthy controls. The TCR-sequenced cohort comprised about five AIRE-deficient APECED patients and about five healthy control donors.

The investigation overall reported the following: Among about 3,600 shared Treg TCRbeta sequences, about 30% were shared exclusively among healthy donors and about 8.4% exclusively among patients, which suggests that Treg selection is less efficient in the absence of AIRE. Roughly a third of the Treg TCRbeta sequences shared among healthy donors were found in patient Tconv cells, which suggests that Treg-biased clones were diverted into the Tconv compartment. In AIRE-deficient patients, Tconv and Treg cells had TCRBV gene usage, CDR3 length and TCR diversity comparable to those in healthy donors. Only TCRbeta chains were sequenced, and less than 45% of the Treg sequences shared among healthy donors were also detected in healthy Tconv cells, possibly owing to differing TCRalpha chains. Shared Treg sequences had shorter CDR3s, which reflects a bias toward rearrangements containing few non-templated nucleotide insertions.

Regulatory T cells were sorted as CD4+CD25hiCD127low/negative cells. The AIRE-deficient patients had APECED syndrome. Sorting of Tconv and Treg cells intended for TCRbeta sequencing was performed on a FACSAria flow cytometer. The sorted cells went into 5-ml round-bottom polystyrene tubes, and the dry cell pellets were then frozen at -80 degrees C until sequencing. The immunoSEQ platform was used to sequence the TCRbeta chains. The original methods were these. When Treg repertoires were pooled, about 5.65x10^4 distinct TCRbeta sequences were obtained from patients and around 96,000 from healthy donors. Treg TCRbeta sequences found in two or more individuals were classed as public, and these public Treg TCRbeta sequences were then looked for in Tconv repertoires. To test for differences between groups, Mann-Whitney U tests with Bonferroni-Dunn correction were run in GraphPad Prism 7.03. TCRdb obtained this table from immuneACCESS and retained in-frame rearrangements with V and J assigned. These tables miss some clones; where compared with another copy, unresolved V genes account for less than half of the shortfall, and the remainder is unexplained. V and J calls and clone size come straight from that table; D and trimming were deduced from the DNA. The sample data list roughly 14,000 clones, and about 92% of these were observed just once. The ten largest clones add up to 1% to 1.2% of the sample.

The V gene is TRBV6-7 and the J gene is TRBJ2-4, and the D gene may be TRBD1, 6 bases matching. TRBV6-7 is recorded as an ORF, its role being uncertain. This TCR was recovered from a human donor with AIRE deficiency. The specimen sequenced was Tregs sorted from PBMCs. CDR3 region: CASSCRGKLTKNIQYF. The sequenced DNA is TGTGCCAGCAGTTGCAGGGGAAAGCTCACCAAAAACATTCAGTACTTC.